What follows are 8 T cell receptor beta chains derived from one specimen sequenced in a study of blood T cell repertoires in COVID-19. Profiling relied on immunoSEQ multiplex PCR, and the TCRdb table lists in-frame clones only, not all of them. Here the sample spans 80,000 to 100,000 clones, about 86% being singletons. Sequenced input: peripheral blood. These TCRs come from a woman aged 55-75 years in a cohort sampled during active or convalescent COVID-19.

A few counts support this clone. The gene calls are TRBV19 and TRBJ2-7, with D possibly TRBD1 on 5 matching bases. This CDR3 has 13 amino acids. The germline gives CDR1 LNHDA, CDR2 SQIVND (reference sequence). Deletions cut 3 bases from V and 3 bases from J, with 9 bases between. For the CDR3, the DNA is TGTGCCAGTAGTATTCAGGGTAGCTACGAGCAGTACTTC. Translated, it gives CASSIQGSYEQYF.

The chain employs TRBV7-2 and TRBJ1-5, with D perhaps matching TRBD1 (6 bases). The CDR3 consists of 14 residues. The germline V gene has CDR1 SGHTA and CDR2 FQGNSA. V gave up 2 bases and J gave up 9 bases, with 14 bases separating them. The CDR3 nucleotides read TGTGCCAGCAGCTTACCACAGGGATTATCGCCCCAGCATTTT. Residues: CASSLPQGLSPQHF.

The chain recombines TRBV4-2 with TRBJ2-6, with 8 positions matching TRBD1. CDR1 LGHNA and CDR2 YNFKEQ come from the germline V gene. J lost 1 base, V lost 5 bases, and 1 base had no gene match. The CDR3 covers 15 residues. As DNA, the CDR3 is TGTGCCAGCAGCGGACAGGGATCTGGGGCCAACGTCCTGACTTTC. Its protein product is CASSGQGSGANVLTF.

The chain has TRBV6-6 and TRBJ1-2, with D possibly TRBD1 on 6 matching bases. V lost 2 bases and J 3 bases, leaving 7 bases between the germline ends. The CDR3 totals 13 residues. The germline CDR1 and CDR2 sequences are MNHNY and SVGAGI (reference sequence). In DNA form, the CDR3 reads TGTGCCAGCAGTTACCAGGGGTACTATGGCTACACCTTC. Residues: CASSYQGYYGYTF.

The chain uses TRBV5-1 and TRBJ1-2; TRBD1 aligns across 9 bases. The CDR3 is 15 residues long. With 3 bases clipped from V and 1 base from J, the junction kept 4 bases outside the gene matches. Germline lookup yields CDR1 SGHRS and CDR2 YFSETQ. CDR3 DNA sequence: TGCGCCAGCAGCTCTGGACAGGGGAATAACTATGGCTACACCTTC. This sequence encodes CASSSGQGNNYGYTF.

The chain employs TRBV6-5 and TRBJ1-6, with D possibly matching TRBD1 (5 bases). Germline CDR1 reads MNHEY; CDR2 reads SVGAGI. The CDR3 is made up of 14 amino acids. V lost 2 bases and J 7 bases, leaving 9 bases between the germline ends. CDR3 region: CASSYGGENSPLHF. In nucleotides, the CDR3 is TGTGCCAGCAGTTACGGGGGGGAGAATTCACCCCTCCACTTT.

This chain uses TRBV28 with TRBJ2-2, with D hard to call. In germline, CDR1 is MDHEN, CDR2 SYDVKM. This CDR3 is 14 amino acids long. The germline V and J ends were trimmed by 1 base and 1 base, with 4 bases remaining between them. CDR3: CASSLSGNTGELFF. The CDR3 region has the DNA TGTGCCAGCAGTTTATCAGGGAACACCGGGGAGCTGTTTTTT.

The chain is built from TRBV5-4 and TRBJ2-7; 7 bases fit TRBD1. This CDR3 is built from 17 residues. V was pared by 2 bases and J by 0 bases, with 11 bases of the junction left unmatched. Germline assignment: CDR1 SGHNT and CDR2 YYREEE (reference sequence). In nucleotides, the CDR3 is TGTGCCAGCAGCTTTTTTTCGCTCCGGGACAGCTCCTACGAGCAGTACTTC. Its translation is CASSFFSLRDSSYEQYF.